The 15 T cell receptor beta chains given below trace back to one sample, sequenced in a study of T cells in tuberculosis. Clones were sequenced by immunoSEQ multiplex PCR, and TCRdb holds only the in-frame ones, with some missing. Of about 59,000 clones listed, around 81% are singletons. After thawing and overnight rest, PBMC were stained with GMM-loaded CD1B tetramer, viability dye and anti-CD3 for sorting. The lipid loaded on the CD1B tetramers was C32 glucose monomycolate from Rhodococcus equi. Sequencing was carried out using CD1b-GMM tetramer-negative cells sorted from PBMCs. The receptors originated from an adult woman with latent tuberculosis.

This clone was detected a few times. The rearrangement links TRBV5-4 to TRBJ1-1; 7 bases map to TRBD1. V gave up 1 base and J gave up 0 bases; unmatched junction bases: 0. The CDR3 spans 14 residues. Per the germline V gene, CDR1 is SGHNT and CDR2 is YYREEE (reference sequence). The CDR3 loop reads CASSLQGVNTEAFF. The DNA for the CDR3 is TGTGCCAGCAGCTTGCAGGGGGTGAACACTGAAGCTTTCTTT. Combining the CDR3 with reference TRBV5-4 and TRBJ1-1 gives the whole variable domain ETGVTQSPTHLIKTRGQQVTLRCSSQSGHNTVSWYQQALGQGPQFIFQYYREEENGRGNFPPRFSGLQFPNYSSELNVNALELDDSALYLCASSLQGVNTEAFFGQGTRLTVV.

The CDR3 spells CASSFGETQETQYF. CDR3 bases: TGCGCCAGCAGCTTCGGGGAAACCCAAGAGACCCAGTACTTC. The chain links TRBV5-1 to TRBJ2-5; possible D gene TRBD2, 5 bases. Per the germline V gene, CDR1 is SGHRS and CDR2 is YFSETQ. This CDR3 has 14 residues. The V end lost 2 bases, the J end lost 1 base, and 9 bases lay between the germline ends. The full variable domain, with the rest looked up from reference TRBV5-1 and TRBJ2-5, is KAGVTQTPRYLIKTRGQQVTLSCSPISGHRSVSWYQQTPGQGLQFLFEYFSETQRNKGNFPGRFSGRQFSNSRSEMNVSTLELGDSALYLCASSFGETQETQYFGPGTRLLVL.

This clone was seen a few times. The chain combines TRBV11-2 with TRBJ2-7, with 7 bases that match TRBD1. The length of the CDR3 is 15 residues. After removal of 1 base from V and 2 bases from J, the junction contained 5 bases not matched to a gene. Per the germline V gene, CDR1 is SGHAT and CDR2 is FQNNGV. In DNA, the CDR3 is TGTGCCAGCAGCTTAGCGGGACAGACAACCTACGAGCAGTACTTC. It translates to CASSLAGQTTYEQYF.

The rearrangement uses TRBV10-1 and TRBJ1-2; 9 bases fit TRBD1. The germline V gene has CDR1 WNHNN and CDR2 SYGVQD (reference sequence). The V and J ends lost 6 bases and 7 bases, in that order; junction bases with no gene match: 9. The CDR3 length is 14 residues. CDR3 amino acids: CASSLQGAKGGYTF. CDR3 DNA sequence: TGCGCCAGCAGCCTACAGGGGGCAAAGGGTGGCTACACCTTC.

This chain uses TRBV19 with TRBJ2-2, with 7 bases aligning to TRBD2. Germline-derived CDR1 and CDR2 are LNHDA and SQIVND (reference sequence). The J segment lost 4 bases and the V segment lost 7 bases, leaving 6 bases of the junction unmatched. This CDR3 contains 14 residues. The CDR3 DNA reads TGTGCCAGTACCTTACTAGCGACCACCGGGGAGCTGTTTTTT. It translates to CASTLLATTGELFF.

The chain is built from TRBV7-2 and TRBJ1-2; D ambiguous. The germline V and J ends were trimmed by 4 bases and 5 bases, with 5 bases remaining between them. Germline loops: CDR1 SGHTA, CDR2 FQGNSA. The CDR3 length is 11 residues. CDR3 loop: CASSSYYGYTF. In DNA, the CDR3 is TGTGCCAGCAGCTCTTATTATGGCTACACCTTC.

The V call is TRBV6-1, the J call TRBJ2-2, with D perhaps matching TRBD2 (6 bases). This CDR3 comprises 19 residues. V lost 0 bases, J lost 6 bases, and 23 bases lay in between. Germline V gene lookup returns CDR1 MNHNS and CDR2 SASEGT. The DNA of the CDR3 is TGTGCCAGCAGTGAAGCAAGGGCCCCGGGACTTCTAACACCCGGGGAGCTGTTTTTT. Translating gives CASSEARAPGLLTPGELFF.

This rearrangement joins TRBV19 to TRBJ1-1, with a possible D match to TRBD1 (5 bases). Trimming took 6 bases from V and 0 from J, leaving 14 bases between them. Germline V gene data show CDR1 as LNHDA and CDR2 as SQIVND (reference sequence). This CDR3 comprises 15 residues. CDR3 in DNA: TGTGCCAGTAGAGTTAAGGGGCCTATGAACACTGAAGCTTTCTTT. Encoded protein: CASRVKGPMNTEAFF.

The V gene is TRBV5-1, the J gene TRBJ2-2; D is possibly TRBD2 (5 bases). Trimming left V 4 bases short and J 4 bases short, with 8 bases between. Germline assignment: CDR1 SGHRS and CDR2 YFSETQ. The CDR3 covers 13 residues. This CDR3 is CASSTGSTGELFF. Written as DNA, the CDR3 is TGCGCCAGCAGCACGGGAAGCACCGGGGAGCTGTTTTTT.

This clone was detected only once. The chain uses TRBV28 and TRBJ2-1; 10 bases agree with TRBD2. V lost 10 bases and J lost 9; bases outside the gene matches: 3. Germline V CDR1 and CDR2: MDHEN, SYDVKM. CDR3 length: 11 residues. CDR3: CATRTSGEQFF. CDR3 DNA: TGTGCCACCAGGACTAGCGGTGAGCAGTTCTTC.

This chain connects TRBV4-2 to TRBJ2-7, with D maybe TRBD1 (6 bases). Germline V gene lookup returns CDR1 LGHNA and CDR2 YNFKEQ. Trimming shortened V by 0 bases and J by 3 bases, and 15 bases separated the two germline ends. The CDR3 totals 16 residues. The CDR3 protein is CASSQEGGQGRYEQYF. CDR3 DNA sequence: TGTGCCAGCAGCCAAGAAGGAGGTCAGGGGCGCTACGAGCAGTACTTC.

DNA of the CDR3: TGTGCCAGCCTCGGGGTGACAGGGGGTGGCTACACCTTC. It specifies CASLGVTGGGYTF. J is TRBJ1-2 and V is TRBV28, with 9 nucleotides matching TRBD1. The CDR3 has 13 residues. The ends lost 8 bases at V and 7 bases at J; junction bases unmatched: 8. Per germline, CDR1 MDHEN and CDR2 SYDVKM.

The chain uses TRBV5-6 and TRBJ2-7, with TRBD1 as a possible D gene (6 bases). V was pared by 4 bases and J by 6 bases, with 23 bases between. The CDR3 contains 16 residues. In germline, CDR1 is SGHDT, CDR2 YYEEEE. The CDR3 reads CASSQPGARRIGEQYF. The CDR3 region has the DNA TGTGCCAGCAGCCAACCAGGGGCCCGAAGGATAGGCGAGCAGTACTTC.

The chain has TRBV11-3 and TRBJ2-5, with D possibly being TRBD1 (6 bases). The CDR3 sequence is 16 residues long. V was shortened by 8 bases and J by 1 base, with 20 bases between the two germline ends. Germline CDR1 and CDR2: SGHNT and YENEEA. Here the CDR3 DNA reads TGTGCCAGCGGCACAGGGAGCAGGGACCGCCAAGAGACCCAGTACTTC. This encodes CASGTGSRDRQETQYF.

CDR3 protein: CASSPLDRPLNWDTQYF. The CDR3, as DNA: TGTGCCAGCAGTCCCTTGGACAGGCCCCTAAATTGGGATACGCAGTATTTT. This chain uses TRBV28 with TRBJ2-3, with TRBD1 matching 7 bases. This CDR3 spans 17 amino acids. Germline CDR1 is MDHEN and CDR2 is SYDVKM. The junction had 17 bases not matched to a gene; V was cut back by 5 bases and J by 6 bases.